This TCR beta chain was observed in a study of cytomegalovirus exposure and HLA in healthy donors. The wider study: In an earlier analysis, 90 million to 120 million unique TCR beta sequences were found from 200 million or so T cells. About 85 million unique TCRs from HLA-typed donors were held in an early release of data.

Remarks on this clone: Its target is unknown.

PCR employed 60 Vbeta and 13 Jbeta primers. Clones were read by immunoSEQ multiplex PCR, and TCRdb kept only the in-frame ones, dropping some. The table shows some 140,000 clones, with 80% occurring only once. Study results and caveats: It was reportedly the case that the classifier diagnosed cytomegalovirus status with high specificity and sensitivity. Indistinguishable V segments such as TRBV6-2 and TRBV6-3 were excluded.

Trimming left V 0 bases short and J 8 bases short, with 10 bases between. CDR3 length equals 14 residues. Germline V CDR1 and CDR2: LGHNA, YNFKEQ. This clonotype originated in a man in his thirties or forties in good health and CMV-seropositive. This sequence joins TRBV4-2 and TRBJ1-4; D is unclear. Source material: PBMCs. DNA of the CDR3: TGTGCCAGCAGCCAAGACTACAGAGCAGAAAAACTGTTTTTT. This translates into CASSQDYRAEKLFF.